The next 25 T cell receptor beta chains were all read from a single sample in a study of blood T cell repertoires in COVID-19. Method: immunoSEQ multiplex PCR; TCRdb's copy keeps in-frame clones and lacks some. Of 95,000 to 150,000 clones in the sample, roughly 90% were seen once. The specimen sequenced was peripheral blood. These TCRs come from a man aged 35 to 55 with acute or convalescent COVID-19.

The chain is built from TRBV6-5 and TRBJ1-5, with D possibly matching TRBD1 (5 bases). V was cut by 6 bases and J by 0 bases, with 9 bases left in between. CDR1 is MNHEY, CDR2 SVGAGI, per germline. The CDR3 totals 14 residues. In DNA form, the CDR3 reads TGTGCCAGCAGCCTACAGGTTAGCAATCAGCCCCAGCATTTT. Translating gives CASSLQVSNQPQHF.

A single count supports this clone. V is TRBV6-1 and J is TRBJ1-5; D may be TRBD1 (5 bases). Germline V CDR1 and CDR2: MNHNS, SASEGT. The V and J ends lost 0 bases and 0 bases respectively, with 9 bases between them. This CDR3 has 16 amino acids. Written as DNA, the CDR3 is TGTGCCAGCAGTGAAGCGGCGGGGCCTAGCAATCAGCCCCAGCATTTT. This codes for CASSEAAGPSNQPQHF.

The J gene is TRBJ1-1, the V gene TRBV19, with TRBD1 identical over 8 bases. CDR3 length: 14 residues. Germline assignment: CDR1 LNHDA and CDR2 SQIVND (reference sequence). The ends lost 0 bases at V and 6 bases at J; junction bases unmatched: 3. Here the CDR3 reads CASSIEDRGSEAFF. The CDR3 nucleotides are TGTGCCAGTAGTATAGAAGACAGGGGATCTGAAGCTTTCTTT.

This rearrangement joins TRBV7-2 to TRBJ2-3; D gene uncertain. This CDR3 is 14 amino acids long. Trimming removed 5 bases at V and 2 bases at J, with 11 bases between. Germline values: CDR1 SGHTA, CDR2 FQGNSA. The CDR3 DNA reads TGTGCCAGCAGCCCCCTGACAACCACAGATACGCAGTATTTT. As protein: CASSPLTTTDTQYF. Looking up the rest from reference TRBV7-2 and TRBJ2-3 gives the full variable domain: GAGVSQSPSNKVTEKGKDVELRCDPISGHTALYWYRQSLGQGLEFLIYFQGNSAPDKSGLPSDRFSAERTGGSVSTLTIQRTQQEDSAVYLCASSPLTTTDTQYFGPGTRLTVL.

The V call is TRBV10-2, the J call TRBJ2-7, with D unresolved. The V gene's germline CDR1 is WSHSY and CDR2 SAAADI. V was pared by 0 bases and J by 2 bases, with 11 bases between. The CDR3 has 15 residues. The DNA of the CDR3 is TGCGCCAGCAGTGAGTCGAGCTACAGCCCCTACGAGCAGTACTTC. It specifies CASSESSYSPYEQYF.

CDR3 sequence reads: CASSQGANYGYTF. The CDR3 coding sequence is TGTGCCAGCAGCCAGGGGGCGAACTATGGCTACACCTTC. This sequence joins TRBV3-1 (or the pseudogene TRBV3-2) and TRBJ1-2; a weak D match, TRBD1 (6 bases). The CDR3 is made up of 13 amino acids. Trimming removed 3 bases at V and 2 bases at J, with 7 bases between. The germline V gene encodes CDR1 LGHDT and CDR2 YNNKEL (reference sequence).

The chain is built from TRBV5-5 and TRBJ2-1; TRBD2 matches at 11 bases. Trimming at V came to 3 bases and at J to 7 bases, leaving 6 bases not matched to a gene. Germline values: CDR1 SGHKS, CDR2 YYEKEE (reference sequence). This CDR3 comprises 15 residues. The CDR3 reads CASSSVAGGRNEQFF. The DNA for the CDR3 is TGTGCCAGCAGCTCTGTAGCGGGGGGGCGGAATGAGCAGTTCTTC. Looking up the rest from reference TRBV5-5 and TRBJ2-1 gives the full variable domain: DAGVTQSPTHLIKTRGQQVTLRCSPISGHKSVSWYQQVLGQGPQFIFQYYEKEERGRGNFPDRFSARQFPNYSSELNVNALLLGDSALYLCASSSVAGGRNEQFFGPGTRLTVL.

The chain joins TRBV10-1 to TRBJ2-7; 10 nucleotides agree with TRBD2. Germline assignment: CDR1 WNHNN and CDR2 SYGVQD (reference sequence). The CDR3 spans 12 residues. V lost 10 bases and J lost 2; bases outside the gene matches: 2. The DNA of the CDR3 is TGCGCCACCGGGACTAGCGCCTACGAGCAGTACTTC. Translating gives CATGTSAYEQYF.

This clone was observed a single time. The V gene is TRBV9, the J gene TRBJ2-1; perhaps TRBD2 as D (6 bases). The CDR3 is 16 amino acids. Germline CDR1 is SGDLS and CDR2 is YYNGEE. V was pared by 0 bases and J by 5 bases, with 15 bases between. CDR3 sequence reads: CASSVGGGRLHNEQFF. CDR3 DNA sequence: TGTGCCAGCAGCGTAGGAGGAGGGAGGCTACACAATGAGCAGTTCTTC.

This clone appeared a few times. The J gene is TRBJ1-2, the V gene TRBV25-1; D uncertain. V lost 4 bases and J lost 7, with 7 bases in between. CDR1 and CDR2 (germline): MGHDK, SYGVNS. The CDR3 contains 11 residues. The DNA for the CDR3 is TGTGCCAGCAGTGGCGGTAGTGGCTACACCTTC. Translation: CASSGGSGYTF.

The genes are TRBV11-2 and TRBJ2-1, with a weak D call TRBD2 (6 bases). The V end was cut by 4 bases, the J end by 5 bases, with 15 bases between. This CDR3 region has 15 residues. CDR1 and CDR2 (germline): SGHAT, FQNNGV. The CDR3 sequence is CASSSNAGPNNEQFF. CDR3 sequence (DNA): TGTGCCAGCAGCTCGAACGCGGGGCCTAACAATGAGCAGTTCTTC.

CDR3 DNA: TGTGCCAGCACTCGGCAGGCTTATAATTCACCCCTCCACTTT. The encoded protein is CASTRQAYNSPLHF. The rearrangement uses TRBV6-5 and TRBJ1-6, with D hard to call. Trimming stripped 7 bases from V and 4 bases from J, with 11 bases between. CDR3 size: 14 residues. The germline CDR1 and CDR2 sequences are MNHEY and SVGAGI.

This clone has a single count. The chain combines TRBV3-1 (or the pseudogene TRBV3-2) with TRBJ2-7; 9 bases agree with TRBD2. Per germline, CDR1 LGHDT and CDR2 YNNKEL (reference sequence). J lost 12 bases, V lost 4 bases, and 10 bases had no gene match. The CDR3 totals 13 residues. The CDR3 nucleotides are TGTGCCAGCAGCCCCCGTGGTAGCGGGAGATGGTACTTC. Amino acid sequence: CASSPRGSGRWYF.

This chain links TRBV14 with TRBJ1-2, with D perhaps matching TRBD1 (5 bases). The CDR3 totals 15 residues. Germline loops: CDR1 SGHDN, CDR2 FVKESK. Trimming removed 3 bases from V and 0 bases from J, with 11 bases in between. Here the CDR3 DNA reads TGTGCCAGCAGCCAGGAAGACAGAACTAACTATGGCTACACCTTC. This codes for CASSQEDRTNYGYTF.

The chain couples TRBV19 to TRBJ1-1; D gene ambiguous. The CDR3 consists of 14 residues. V gave up 7 bases and J gave up 1 base, with 13 bases separating them. CDR1 LNHDA and CDR2 SQIVND come from the germline V gene (reference sequence). The CDR3 sequence is CASKRLEANTEAFF. For the CDR3, the DNA is TGTGCCAGTAAACGACTCGAGGCGAACACTGAAGCTTTCTTT.

The genes are TRBV7-2 and TRBJ2-7, with 7 bases fitting TRBD1. The germline CDR1 and CDR2 sequences are SGHTA and FQGNSA. This CDR3 is built from 15 residues. Trimming cost V 4 bases and J 4 bases; bases outside gene matches: 10. This CDR3 reads CASSSSAQGRYEQYF. The CDR3 DNA reads TGTGCCAGCAGCTCCTCAGCACAGGGGAGATACGAGCAGTACTTC.

This chain connects TRBV11-2 to TRBJ2-7, with 7 bases that match TRBD1. This CDR3 comprises 14 residues. J lost 2 bases, V lost 5 bases, and 6 bases had no gene match. CDR1 SGHAT and CDR2 FQNNGV come from the germline V gene. In DNA, the CDR3 is TGTGCCAGCAGCATCCGGGACAGCCCCTACGAGCAGTACTTC. Translating it yields CASSIRDSPYEQYF.

The V and J genes are TRBV29-1 and TRBJ1-2, with D perhaps matching TRBD1 (6 bases). Germline-derived CDR1 and CDR2 are SQVTM and ANQGSEA. The germline V and J ends were trimmed by 6 bases and 3 bases, with 11 bases remaining between them. CDR3 size: 12 residues. The CDR3 coding sequence is TGCAGCGTCCACACAGGGTACTATGGCTACACCTTC. This encodes CSVHTGYYGYTF.

The CDR3 is CASSFIQGTEAFF. The CDR3 nucleotides are TGTGCCAGCAGCTTTATTCAGGGCACAGAAGCTTTCTTT. V usage is TRBV5-6 and J usage is TRBJ1-1, with a tentative D call TRBD1 (5 bases). V lost 2 bases to trimming and J lost 8 bases, with 13 bases between them. CDR1 is SGHDT, CDR2 YYEEEE, per germline. This CDR3 spans 13 amino acids.

In this sample, this clone turned up once. V is TRBV14 and J is TRBJ2-7; TRBD2 might be the D (5 bases). The CDR3 runs 12 residues. Between the trimmed V and J ends, which lost 8 bases and 3 bases, there was a span of 11 bases. The germline CDR1 and CDR2 sequences are SGHDN and FVKESK. CDR3 coding DNA: TGTGCCAGCCGGGGTGAGGGCTACGAGCAGTACTTC. It encodes CASRGEGYEQYF.

The genes are TRBV3-1 (or the pseudogene TRBV3-2) and TRBJ2-3, with D perhaps matching TRBD2 (5 bases). This CDR3 has 16 amino acids. Per the germline V gene, CDR1 is LGHDT and CDR2 is YNNKEL (reference sequence). V lost 1 base to trimming and J lost 1 base, with 12 bases between them. The CDR3: CASSQGVASRTDTQYF. The CDR3 DNA is TGTGCCAGCAGCCAAGGGGTAGCGAGCCGCACAGATACGCAGTATTTT.

The V and J genes are TRBV30 and TRBJ2-7; TRBD1 is a possible D gene (6 bases). The CDR3 has 15 residues. Trimming cost V 7 bases and J 2 bases, with 21 bases left between them. Germline lookup yields CDR1 GTSNPN and CDR2 SVGIG (reference sequence). CDR3 DNA: TGTGCCTCGGAACAACGGGGACAAGGCCCCTACGAGCAGTACTTC. As protein: CASEQRGQGPYEQYF. Using reference TRBV30 and TRBJ2-7 for the parts outside the CDR3, the full variable domain is SQTIHQWPATLVQPVGSPLSLECTVEGTSNPNLYWYRQAAGRGLQLLFYSVGIGQISSEVPQNLSASRPQDRQFILSSKKLLLSDSGFYLCASEQRGQGPYEQYFGPGTRLTVT.

The rearrangement links TRBV7-9 to TRBJ2-5; 13 bases line up with TRBD2. CDR3 length: 16 residues. V shed 4 bases and J 3 bases; nucleotides not matched to a gene: 5. In germline, CDR1 is SEHNR, CDR2 FQNEAQ (reference sequence). The CDR3 loop reads CASSSGLAGEKETQYF. The CDR3, as DNA: TGTGCCAGCAGCTCAGGACTAGCGGGAGAGAAAGAGACCCAGTACTTC.

This CDR3 is CASSYSGHVGNQPQHF. In nucleotides, the CDR3 is TGTGCCAGCAGTTACTCGGGGCATGTCGGAAATCAGCCCCAGCATTTT. The chain has TRBV6-2 or TRBV6-3 and TRBJ1-5; a weak D match, TRBD1 (5 bases). Trimming removed 0 bases from V and 4 bases from J, with 13 bases in between. This CDR3 comprises 16 residues. CDR1 is MNHEY and CDR2 is SVGEGT in the germline V gene.

The V and J genes are TRBV29-1 and TRBJ1-5, with a weak D call TRBD1 (6 bases). Trimming pared 4 bases from V and 3 bases from J, leaving 10 bases between. The CDR3 is 13 amino acids. The germline V gene has CDR1 SQVTM and CDR2 ANQGSEA. The CDR3 here is CSVAWTVNQPQHF. The CDR3 DNA sequence: TGCAGCGTTGCCTGGACAGTCAATCAGCCCCAGCATTTT.